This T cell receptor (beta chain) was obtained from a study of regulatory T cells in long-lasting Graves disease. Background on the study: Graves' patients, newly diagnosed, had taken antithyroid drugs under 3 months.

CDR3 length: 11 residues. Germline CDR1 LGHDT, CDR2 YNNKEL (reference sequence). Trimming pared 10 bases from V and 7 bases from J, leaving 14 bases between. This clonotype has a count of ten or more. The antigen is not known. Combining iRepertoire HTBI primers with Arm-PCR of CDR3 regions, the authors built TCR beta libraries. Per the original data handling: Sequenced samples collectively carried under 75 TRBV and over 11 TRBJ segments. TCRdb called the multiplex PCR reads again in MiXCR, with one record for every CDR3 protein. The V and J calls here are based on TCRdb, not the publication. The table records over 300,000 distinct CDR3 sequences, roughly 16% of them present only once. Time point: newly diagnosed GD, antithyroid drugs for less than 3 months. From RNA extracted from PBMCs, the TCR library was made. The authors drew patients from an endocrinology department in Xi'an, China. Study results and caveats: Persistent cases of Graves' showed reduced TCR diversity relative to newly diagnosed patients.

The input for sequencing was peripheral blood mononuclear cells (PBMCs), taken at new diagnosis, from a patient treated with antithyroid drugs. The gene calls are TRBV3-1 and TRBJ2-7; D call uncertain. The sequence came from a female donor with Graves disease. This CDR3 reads CATRSSGEQYF. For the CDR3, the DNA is TGTGCCACCAGATCATCGGGTGAGCAGTACTTC.